The subject of this entry is one T cell receptor beta chain. This entry comes from a study of cytomegalovirus exposure and HLA in healthy donors. The CDR3 consists of 17 residues. Losses at the gene ends were 3 bases for V and 0 bases for J; bases not matched to a gene: 13. In germline, CDR1 is SQVTM, CDR2 ANQGSEA. The PCR employed 60 Vbeta primers together with 13 Jbeta primers. Clones were read by immunoSEQ multiplex PCR, and TCRdb kept only the in-frame ones, dropping some. The sample records fewer than 130,000 clones, roughly 70% being singletons. The chain uses TRBV29-1 and TRBJ1-2, with TRBD1 matching over 7 bases. Sequencing used PBMCs. This TCR was recovered from a man aged 40-55 years in good health and CMV-seropositive. The CDR3 nucleotides read TGCAGCGTTGACGGGGGACAAGGGACAGATTCTAACTATGGCTACACCTTC. It codes for CSVDGGQGTDSNYGYTF. The full variable domain, with the rest looked up from reference TRBV29-1 and TRBJ1-2, is SAVISQKPSRDICQRGTSLTIQCQVDSQVTMMFWYRQQPGQSLTLIATANQGSEATYESGFVIDKFPISRPNLTFSTLTVSNMSPEDSSIYLCSVDGGQGTDSNYGYTFGSGTRLTVV.